Below, one T cell receptor (beta chain) is given with its context. This specimen belongs to a study of blood T cell repertoires in COVID-19. Study-level information: Specimens from acute and convalescent COVID-19 originated in the United States, Italy and Spain. T cells, B-cell-depleted T cells, or PBMCs supplied cDNA or gDNA.

The CDR3 spans 13 residues. Germline-derived CDR1 and CDR2 are LNHDA and SQIVND (reference sequence). Trimming took 4 bases from V and 10 from J, leaving 16 bases between them. Participants reported their clinical history, and cohort assignment relied on those reports. A COVID-19 case had been met by exposed participants during the 2 weeks before study entry. Clones were sequenced by immunoSEQ multiplex PCR, and TCRdb holds only the in-frame ones, with some missing. The sample consists of about 190,000 clones, less than 90% of them appearing once. Material: PBMCs or T cells enriched from blood (not recorded which). The rearrangement uses TRBV19 and TRBJ1-1, with D unclear. The source is a woman aged 25 to 45 who had been exposed to COVID-19. In DNA, the CDR3 is TGTGCCAGTAGTAGCGGCCTCGCCTTAGGAGCTTTCTTT. It translates to CASSSGLALGAFF.